The present T cell receptor (beta chain) was sequenced within a study of cytomegalovirus exposure and HLA in healthy donors. The CDR3 spans 15 residues. V dropped 5 bases and J dropped 2 bases, with 15 bases sitting between them. CDR1 is MNHNY, CDR2 SVGAGI, per germline (reference sequence). Study findings and constraints: Serostatus for CMV was the only available immune exposure information.

Amplification used 60 Vbeta primers and 13 Jbeta primers. The assay was immunoSEQ multiplex PCR, and TCRdb's table has in-frame clones only and misses some. Of 95,000 to 110,000 clones listed, 81% are singletons. This clone was seen only a few times. Antigen unknown. The sequence came from a man aged 25 to 45 in good health and CMV-seronegative. The sequencing sample was made of PBMCs. The rearrangement links TRBV6-6 to TRBJ1-1; D is unresolved. The CDR3 spells CASSRKGAGNTEAFF. In DNA, the CDR3 is TGTGCCAGCAGTAGGAAGGGAGCGGGAAACACTGAAGCTTTCTTT.